The clone carrying this TCR beta chain was seen a few times. The data were obtained in a study of identical twins' blood T cells. TCRdb passed the 5' RACE reads through MiXCR, listing each CDR3 protein once. The sample includes around 380,000 distinct CDR3 sequences, roughly 31% of them seen just once. With 6 bases clipped from V and 2 bases from J, the junction kept 11 bases outside the gene matches. The CDR3 is 16 amino acids. Germline V gene data show CDR1 as LGHNT and CDR2 as FRNRAP. Sequencing input: PBMCs. The chain has TRBV12-5 and TRBJ2-7; TRBD1 agrees at 9 bases. The clonotype originates from a woman between 18 and 50 years old in good health. The CDR3 loop is CASGSGGQGSPYEQYF. The CDR3 DNA reads as TGTGCTAGTGGCTCGGGGGGACAGGGTAGTCCCTACGAGCAGTACTTC. Using reference TRBV12-5 and TRBJ2-7 for the parts outside the CDR3, the full variable domain is DARVTQTPRHKVTEMGQEVTMRCQPILGHNTVFWYRQTMMQGLELLAYFRNRAPLDDSGMPKDRFSAEMPDATLATLKIQPSEPRDSAVYFCASGSGGQGSPYEQYFGPGTRLTVT.